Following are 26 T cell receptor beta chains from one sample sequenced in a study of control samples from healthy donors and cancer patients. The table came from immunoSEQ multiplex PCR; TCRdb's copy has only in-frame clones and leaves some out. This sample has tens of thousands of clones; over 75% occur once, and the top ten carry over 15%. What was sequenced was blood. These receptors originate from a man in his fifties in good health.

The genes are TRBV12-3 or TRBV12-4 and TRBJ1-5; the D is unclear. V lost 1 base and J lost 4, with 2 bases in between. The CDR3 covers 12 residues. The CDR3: CASSLGNQPQHF. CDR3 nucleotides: TGTGCCAGCAGTTTAGGTAATCAGCCCCAGCATTTT.

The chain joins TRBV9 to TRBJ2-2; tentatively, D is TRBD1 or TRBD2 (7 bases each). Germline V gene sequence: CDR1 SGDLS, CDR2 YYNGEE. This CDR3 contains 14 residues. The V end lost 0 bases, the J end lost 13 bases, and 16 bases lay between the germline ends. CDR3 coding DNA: TGTGCCAGCAGCGTAGCCGTAACAGGGGAGGGGCTGTTTTTT. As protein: CASSVAVTGEGLFF.

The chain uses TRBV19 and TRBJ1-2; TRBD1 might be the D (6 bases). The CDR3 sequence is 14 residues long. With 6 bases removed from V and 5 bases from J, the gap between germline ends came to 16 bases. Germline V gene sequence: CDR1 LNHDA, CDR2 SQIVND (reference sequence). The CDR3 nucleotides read TGTGCCAGTAGAGTATCGGGGGGCGGGTATGGCTACACCTTC. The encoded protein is CASRVSGGGYGYTF.

Here the CDR3 reads CASSRTGLNTGELFF. DNA of the CDR3: TGTGCCAGCAGTCGGACAGGACTTAACACCGGGGAGCTGTTTTTT. The chain combines TRBV27 with TRBJ2-2, with TRBD1 matching over 7 bases. Per germline, CDR1 MNHEY and CDR2 SMNVEV (reference sequence). This CDR3 contains 15 residues. With 5 bases clipped from V and 2 bases from J, the junction kept 5 bases outside the gene matches.

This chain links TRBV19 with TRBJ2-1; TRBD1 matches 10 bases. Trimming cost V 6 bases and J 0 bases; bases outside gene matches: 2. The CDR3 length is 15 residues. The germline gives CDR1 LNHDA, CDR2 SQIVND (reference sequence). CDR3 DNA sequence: TGTGCCAGTAGCCGACAGGGGGCCTCCTACAATGAGCAGTTCTTC. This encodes CASSRQGASYNEQFF.

The CDR3 nucleotides read TGTGCCAGCTCACCAAATTCCCCAGGGGGGAATTCACCCCTCCACTTT. It translates to CASSPNSPGGNSPLHF. The chain combines TRBV18 with TRBJ1-6, with 7 bases matching TRBD1. CDR1 is KGHSH and CDR2 is LQKENI in the germline V gene. The CDR3 spans 16 residues. V gave up 2 bases and J gave up 7 bases; unmatched junction bases: 8.

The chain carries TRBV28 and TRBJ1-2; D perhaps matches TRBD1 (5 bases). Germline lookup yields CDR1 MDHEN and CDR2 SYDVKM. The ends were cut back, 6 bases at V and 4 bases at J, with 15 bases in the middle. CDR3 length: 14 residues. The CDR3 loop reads CASRGLGVGYGYTF. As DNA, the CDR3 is TGTGCCAGCAGGGGGTTGGGGGTCGGCTATGGCTACACCTTC.

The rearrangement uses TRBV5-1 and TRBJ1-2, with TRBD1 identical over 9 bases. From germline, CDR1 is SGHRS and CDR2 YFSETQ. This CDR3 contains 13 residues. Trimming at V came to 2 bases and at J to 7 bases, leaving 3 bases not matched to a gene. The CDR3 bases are TGCGCCAGCAGCTTACAGGGGGCGAGTGGCTACACCTTC. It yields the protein CASSLQGASGYTF.

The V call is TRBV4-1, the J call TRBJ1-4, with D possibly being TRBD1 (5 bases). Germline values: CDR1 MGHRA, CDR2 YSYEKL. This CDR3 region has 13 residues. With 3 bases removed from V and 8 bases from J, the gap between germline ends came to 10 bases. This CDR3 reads CASSHLGLEKLFF. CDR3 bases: TGCGCCAGCAGCCACCTGGGGCTGGAAAAACTGTTTTTT.

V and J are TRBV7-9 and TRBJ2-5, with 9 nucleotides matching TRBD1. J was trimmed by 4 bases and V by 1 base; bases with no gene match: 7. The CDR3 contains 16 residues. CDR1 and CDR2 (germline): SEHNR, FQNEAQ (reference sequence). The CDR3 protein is CASSLGDRVLGETQYF. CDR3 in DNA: TGTGCCAGCAGCTTAGGGGACAGGGTTTTAGGAGAGACCCAGTACTTC.

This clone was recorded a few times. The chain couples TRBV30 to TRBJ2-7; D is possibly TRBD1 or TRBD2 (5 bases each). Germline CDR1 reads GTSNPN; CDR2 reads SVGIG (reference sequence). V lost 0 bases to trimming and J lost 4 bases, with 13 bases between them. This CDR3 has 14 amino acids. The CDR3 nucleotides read TGTGCCTGGAGTGTATGGGGACCCGGATACGAGCAGTACTTC. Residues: CAWSVWGPGYEQYF.

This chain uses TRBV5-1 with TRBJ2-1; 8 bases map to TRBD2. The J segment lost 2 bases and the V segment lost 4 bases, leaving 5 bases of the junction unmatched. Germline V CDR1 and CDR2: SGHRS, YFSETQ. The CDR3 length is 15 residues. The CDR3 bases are TGCGCCAGCAGCGAACTAGCGGAGGCCTACAATGAGCAGTTCTTC. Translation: CASSELAEAYNEQFF. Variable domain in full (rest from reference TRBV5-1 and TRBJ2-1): KAGVTQTPRYLIKTRGQQVTLSCSPISGHRSVSWYQQTPGQGLQFLFEYFSETQRNKGNFPGRFSGRQFSNSRSEMNVSTLELGDSALYLCASSELAEAYNEQFFGPGTRLTVL.

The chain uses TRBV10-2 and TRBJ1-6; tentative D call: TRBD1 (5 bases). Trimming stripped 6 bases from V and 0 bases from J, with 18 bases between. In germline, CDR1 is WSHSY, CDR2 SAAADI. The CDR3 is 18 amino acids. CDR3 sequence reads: CASRRGTLTSSYNSPLHF. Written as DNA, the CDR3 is TGCGCCAGCAGACGCGGGACGCTAACGAGCTCCTATAATTCACCCCTCCACTTT.

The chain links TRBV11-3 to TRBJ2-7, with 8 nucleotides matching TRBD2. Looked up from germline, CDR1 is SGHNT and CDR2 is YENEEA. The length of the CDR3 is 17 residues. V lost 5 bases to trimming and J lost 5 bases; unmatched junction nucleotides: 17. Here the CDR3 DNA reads TGTGCCAGCAGCAGACCTCTCCGGGGGGGACCCCCCCACGAGCAGTACTTC. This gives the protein CASSRPLRGGPPHEQYF.

CDR3 nucleotides: TGTGCCTGGAGTGTAGTGGGGTTAGTGAACTATGGCTACACCTTC. As protein: CAWSVVGLVNYGYTF. The chain employs TRBV30 and TRBJ1-2; D gene uncertain. Germline V gives CDR1 GTSNPN, CDR2 SVGIG (reference sequence). V was clipped by 0 bases and J by 2 bases, with 13 bases between them. The CDR3 is 15 amino acids.

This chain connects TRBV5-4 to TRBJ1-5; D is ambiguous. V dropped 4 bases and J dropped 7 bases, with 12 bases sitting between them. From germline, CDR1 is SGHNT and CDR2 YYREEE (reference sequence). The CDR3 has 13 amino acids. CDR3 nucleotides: TGTGCCAGCAGCACGGATCCGGGACAGCCCCAGCATTTT. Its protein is CASSTDPGQPQHF.

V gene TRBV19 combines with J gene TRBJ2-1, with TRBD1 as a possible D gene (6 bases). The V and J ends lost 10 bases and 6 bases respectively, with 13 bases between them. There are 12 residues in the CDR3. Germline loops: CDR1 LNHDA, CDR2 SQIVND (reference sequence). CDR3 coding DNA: TGTGCCACCCGAATAGGGGGCAATGAGCAGTTCTTC. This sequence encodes CATRIGGNEQFF. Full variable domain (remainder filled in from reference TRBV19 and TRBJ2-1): DGGITQSPKYLFRKEGQNVTLSCEQNLNHDAMYWYRQDPGQGLRLIYYSQIVNDFQKGDIAEGYSVSREKKESFPLTVTSAQKNPTAFYLCATRIGGNEQFFGPGTRLTVL.

The CDR3 region has the DNA TGTGCCAGCAGCGACAGGGGGCTGCCGACCACTGAAGCTTTCTTT. Protein sequence: CASSDRGLPTTEAFF. This sequence joins TRBV5-5 and TRBJ1-1; TRBD1 aligns across 10 bases. This CDR3 has 15 residues. CDR1 is SGHKS, CDR2 YYEKEE, per germline (reference sequence). V dropped 4 bases and J dropped 4; count of bases not matched to a gene: 7.

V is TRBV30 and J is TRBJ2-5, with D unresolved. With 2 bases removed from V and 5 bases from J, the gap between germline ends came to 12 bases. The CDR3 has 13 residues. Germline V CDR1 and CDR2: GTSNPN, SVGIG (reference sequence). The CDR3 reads CAWSRRNLETQYF. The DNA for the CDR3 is TGTGCCTGGAGTAGAAGGAATTTGGAGACCCAGTACTTC.

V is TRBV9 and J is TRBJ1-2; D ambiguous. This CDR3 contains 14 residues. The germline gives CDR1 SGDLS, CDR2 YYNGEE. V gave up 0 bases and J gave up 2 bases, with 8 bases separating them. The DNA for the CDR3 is TGTGCCAGCAGCGTAGTTACGGCGAACTATGGCTACACCTTC. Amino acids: CASSVVTANYGYTF.

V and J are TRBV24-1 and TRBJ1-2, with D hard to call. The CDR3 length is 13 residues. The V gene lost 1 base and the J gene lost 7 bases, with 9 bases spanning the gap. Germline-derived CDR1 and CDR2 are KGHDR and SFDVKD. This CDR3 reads CATSDFEGLGYTF. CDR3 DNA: TGTGCCACCAGTGATTTCGAAGGGCTTGGCTACACCTTC.

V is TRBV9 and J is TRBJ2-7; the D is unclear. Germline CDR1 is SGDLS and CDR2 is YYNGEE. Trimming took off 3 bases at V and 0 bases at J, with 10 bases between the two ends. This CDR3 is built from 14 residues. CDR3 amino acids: CASSGREASYEQYF. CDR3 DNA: TGTGCCAGCAGCGGACGAGAAGCCTCCTACGAGCAGTACTTC.

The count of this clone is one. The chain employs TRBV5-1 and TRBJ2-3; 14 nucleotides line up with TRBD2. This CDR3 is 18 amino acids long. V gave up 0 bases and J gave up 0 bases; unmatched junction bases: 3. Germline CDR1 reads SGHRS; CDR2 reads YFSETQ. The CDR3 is CASSLGLAGGLSTDTQYF. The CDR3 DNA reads TGCGCCAGCAGCTTGGGACTAGCGGGGGGGCTGAGCACAGATACGCAGTATTTT.

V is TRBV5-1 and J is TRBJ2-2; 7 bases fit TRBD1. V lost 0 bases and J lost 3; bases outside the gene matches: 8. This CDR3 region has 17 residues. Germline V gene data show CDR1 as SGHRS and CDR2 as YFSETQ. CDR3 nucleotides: TGCGCCAGCAGCTTGGGGACCGGGACAGTCGACACCGGGGAGCTGTTTTTT. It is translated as CASSLGTGTVDTGELFF.

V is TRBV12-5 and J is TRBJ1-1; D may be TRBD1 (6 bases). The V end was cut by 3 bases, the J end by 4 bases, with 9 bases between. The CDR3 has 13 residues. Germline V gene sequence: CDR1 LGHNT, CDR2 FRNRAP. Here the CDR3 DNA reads TGTGCTAGTGGTTTCGGCAGGGGCACTGAAGCTTTCTTT. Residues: CASGFGRGTEAFF.

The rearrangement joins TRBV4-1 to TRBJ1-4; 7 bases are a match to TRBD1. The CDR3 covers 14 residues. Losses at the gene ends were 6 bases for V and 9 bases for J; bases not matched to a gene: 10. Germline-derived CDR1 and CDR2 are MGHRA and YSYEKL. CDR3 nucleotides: TGCGCCAGCAGTGGTGTTTGGGACAGTCAAAAACTGTTTTTT. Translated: CASSGVWDSQKLFF.